This T cell receptor beta chain is from a study of early T cells in non-severe SARS-CoV-2 infection. Study-wide points: The study's VDJdb matching favored anti-spike CD8 responses and missed private and CD4 specificities.

Details on this clonotype: Antigen: not known.

Unique molecular identifiers were attached to individual cDNA molecules. TCRdb re-called the 5' RACE reads with MiXCR, one entry per CDR3 protein. The data hold fewer than 40,000 distinct CDR3 sequences, with under 6% observed a single time. The CDR3 runs to 12 residues. Trimming removed 7 bases at V and 4 bases at J, with 10 bases between. Germline CDR1 is SNHLY and CDR2 is FYNNEI. The sample taken for sequencing was whole blood. The TCR comes from an adult who was a healthcare worker with PCR-confirmed SARS-CoV-2 infection or an uninfected control (not recorded which). The V gene is TRBV2, the J gene TRBJ2-5, with D perhaps matching TRBD2 (5 bases). The CDR3 sequence: CASNLAGETQYF. CDR3 in DNA: TGTGCCAGCAATCTAGCAGGAGAGACCCAGTACTTC. The full variable domain, with the rest looked up from reference TRBV2 and TRBJ2-5, is EPEVTQTPSHQVTQMGQEVILRCVPISNHLYFYWYRQILGQKVEFLVSFYNNEISEKSEIFDDQFSVERPDGSNFTLKIRSTKLEDSAMYFCASNLAGETQYFGPGTRLLVL.